This note documents a single T cell receptor beta chain sequence. The data derive from a study of cytomegalovirus exposure and HLA in healthy donors. The germline V gene has CDR1 SGHTS and CDR2 YDEGEE. The V and J ends lost 4 bases and 3 bases, in that order; junction bases with no gene match: 9. This CDR3 has 15 amino acids. 60 Vbeta and 13 Jbeta primers were used in PCR. Data came from immunoSEQ multiplex PCR; TCRdb stores just in-frame clones and leaves some out. Seen here are about 95,000 clones, approximately 76% observed once, and the top ten hold more than 5%. Sequenced input: PBMCs. This chain links TRBV5-8 with TRBJ2-5, with 7 nucleotides matching TRBD1. The TCR comes from a young man in good health and CMV-seropositive. CDR3 residues: CASSHDREREETQYF. As DNA, the CDR3 is TGTGCCAGCAGCCACGACAGGGAAAGGGAAGAGACCCAGTACTTC.